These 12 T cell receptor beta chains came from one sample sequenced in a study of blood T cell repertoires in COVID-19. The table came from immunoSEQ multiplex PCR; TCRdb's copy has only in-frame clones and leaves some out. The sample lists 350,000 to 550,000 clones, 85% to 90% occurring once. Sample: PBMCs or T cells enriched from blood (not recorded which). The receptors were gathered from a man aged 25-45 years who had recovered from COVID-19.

The CDR3 DNA is TGTGCCAGTAGTATGGACCCCCTCCGACAGGGGGTCAGGGCTTGGGATGGGGAAGATACGCAGTATTTT. The encoded protein is CASSMDPLRQGVRAWDGEDTQYF. The chain employs TRBV19 and TRBJ2-3, with 9 bases aligning to TRBD1. Germline lookup yields CDR1 LNHDA and CDR2 SQIVND (reference sequence). CDR3 size: 23 residues. After removal of 3 bases from V and 5 bases from J, the junction contained 30 bases not matched to a gene.

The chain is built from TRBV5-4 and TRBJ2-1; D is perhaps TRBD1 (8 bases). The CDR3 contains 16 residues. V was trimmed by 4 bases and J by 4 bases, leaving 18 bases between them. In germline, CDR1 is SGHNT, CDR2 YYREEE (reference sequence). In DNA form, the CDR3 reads TGTGCCAGCAGCGACAACAGGGGGGGAACTTACAATGAGCAGTTCTTC. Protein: CASSDNRGGTYNEQFF.

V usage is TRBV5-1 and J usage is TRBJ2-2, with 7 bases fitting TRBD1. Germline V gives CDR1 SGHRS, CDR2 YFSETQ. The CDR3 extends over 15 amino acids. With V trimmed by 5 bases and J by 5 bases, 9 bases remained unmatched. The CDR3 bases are TGCGCCAGCAGGGCTCCGGGACAGCCTACCGGGGAGCTGTTTTTT. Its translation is CASRAPGQPTGELFF.

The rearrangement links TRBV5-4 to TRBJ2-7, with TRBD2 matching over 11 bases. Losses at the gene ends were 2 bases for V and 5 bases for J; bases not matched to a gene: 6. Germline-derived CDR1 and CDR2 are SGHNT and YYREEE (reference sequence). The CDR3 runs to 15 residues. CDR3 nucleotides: TGTGCCAGCAGCTTAACTAGCGGGAGTCTCGACGAGCAGTACTTC. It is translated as CASSLTSGSLDEQYF.

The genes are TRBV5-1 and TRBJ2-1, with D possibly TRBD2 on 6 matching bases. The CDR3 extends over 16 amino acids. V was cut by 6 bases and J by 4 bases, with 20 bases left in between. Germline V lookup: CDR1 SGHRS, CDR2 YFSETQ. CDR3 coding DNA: TGCGCCAGCACCCGGGGGAGTAGCGGAGCGTACAATGAGCAGTTCTTC. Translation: CASTRGSSGAYNEQFF.

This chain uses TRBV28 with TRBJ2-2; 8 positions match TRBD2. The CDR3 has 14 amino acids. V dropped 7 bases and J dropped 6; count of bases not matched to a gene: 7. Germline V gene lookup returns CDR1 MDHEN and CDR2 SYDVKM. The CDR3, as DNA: TGTGCCAGCAACAACGGGAGGGCCTCCGGGGAGCTGTTTTTT. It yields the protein CASNNGRASGELFF.

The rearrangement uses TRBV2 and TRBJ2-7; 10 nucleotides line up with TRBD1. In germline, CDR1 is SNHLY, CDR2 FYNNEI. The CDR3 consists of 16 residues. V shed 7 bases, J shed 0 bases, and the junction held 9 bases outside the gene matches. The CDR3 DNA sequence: TGTGCCAGCACGGACAGGGGGTCCATCGGCTCCTACGAGCAGTACTTC. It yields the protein CASTDRGSIGSYEQYF.

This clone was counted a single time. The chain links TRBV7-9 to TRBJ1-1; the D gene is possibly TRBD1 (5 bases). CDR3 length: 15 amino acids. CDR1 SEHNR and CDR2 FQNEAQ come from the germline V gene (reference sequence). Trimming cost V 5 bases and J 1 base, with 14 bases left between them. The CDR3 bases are TGTGCCAGCAGCCCTACCGGGGGGAAGAACACTGAAGCTTTCTTT. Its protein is CASSPTGGKNTEAFF.

The CDR3 DNA sequence: TGTGCCAGCAGTTTAGGCGGACTAGCTCTTCTTCACGAGCAGTTCTTC. Amino acids: CASSLGGLALLHEQFF. The chain is built from TRBV28 and TRBJ2-1, with 8 nucleotides matching TRBD2. Trimming took 2 bases from V and 10 from J; bases not matched to a gene: 13. The CDR3 covers 16 residues. Germline V CDR1 and CDR2: MDHEN, SYDVKM. Variable domain in full (rest from reference TRBV28 and TRBJ2-1): DVKVTQSSRYLVKRTGEKVFLECVQDMDHENMFWYRQDPGLGLRLIYFSYDVKMKEKGDIPEGYSVSREKKERFSLILESASTNQTSMYLCASSLGGLALLHEQFFGPGTRLTVL.

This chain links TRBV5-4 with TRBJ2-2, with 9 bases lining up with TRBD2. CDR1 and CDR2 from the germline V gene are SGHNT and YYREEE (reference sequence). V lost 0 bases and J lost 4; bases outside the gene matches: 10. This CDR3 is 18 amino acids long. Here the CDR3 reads CASSLGLAGRVATGELFF. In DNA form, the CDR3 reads TGTGCCAGCAGCTTGGGTCTAGCGGGAAGGGTGGCCACCGGGGAGCTGTTTTTT.

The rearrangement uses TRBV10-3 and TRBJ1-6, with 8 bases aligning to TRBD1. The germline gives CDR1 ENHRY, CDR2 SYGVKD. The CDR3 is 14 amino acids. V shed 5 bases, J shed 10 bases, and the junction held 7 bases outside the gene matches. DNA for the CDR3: TGTGCCATCAGTAAAGGACAGGGTAGCTCACCCCTCCACTTT. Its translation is CAISKGQGSSPLHF.

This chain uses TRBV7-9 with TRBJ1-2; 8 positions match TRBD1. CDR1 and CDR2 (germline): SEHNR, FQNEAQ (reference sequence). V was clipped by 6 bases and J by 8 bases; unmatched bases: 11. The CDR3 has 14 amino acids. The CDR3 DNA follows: TGTGCCAGCAGAGCCTACGACAGGGGTGGAGGCTACACCTTC. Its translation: CASRAYDRGGGYTF.